This section outlines one TCR beta chain sequence together with its context. The antigen remains unidentified. The second PCR ran roughly 7 to 12 cycles with a sample-barcoded 5' primer and J-beta primers. Each CDR3 protein is one row after TCRdb ran MiXCR on the 5' RACE reads. The sample holds approximately 690,000 distinct CDR3 sequences, 58% seen once. The data derive from a study of blood T cells in healthy people across ages. Germline CDR1 WSHSY, CDR2 SAAADI. Germline trimming cut 5 bases from V and 6 bases from J; bases unmatched to any gene: 9. This CDR3 has 15 amino acids. In terms of origin and age, donors were healthy Caucasian individuals from Russia aged roughly 6 to 100. Whole-study findings and limits: Both naive CD4+ cell counts and diversity were greater in long-lived donors than in aged donors.

Sequencing was performed on blood. The chain employs TRBV10-2 and TRBJ1-1, with TRBD1 matching 10 bases. This receptor was obtained from a man aged 55 to 70 in good health. The CDR3 sequence is CASSPPPGQGPEAFF. As DNA, the CDR3 is TGCGCCAGCAGTCCCCCTCCGGGACAGGGGCCTGAAGCTTTCTTT.